Included here is one T cell receptor beta chain sequence, with context. A Seattle source enrolled patients during active infection and followed them longitudinally. The data are from a study of blood T cell repertoires in COVID-19. For the study at large: T cells, B-cell-depleted T cells, or PBMCs provided the cDNA or gDNA that served as material.

As originally analysed: Scientists estimated how many nucleated cells there were by amplifying reference gene primers. Sequenced by immunoSEQ multiplex PCR; TCRdb stores in-frame clones only, minus some. For V, J and clone size, that table is used; D and trimming come from the DNA. The sample records about 150,000 clones, over 75% being singletons. The sequenced material came from peripheral blood. The receptor's source is a man aged 18 to 30 with COVID-19, enrolled during active disease.

As DNA, the CDR3 is TGTGCCACCAGTGTAGGTCGGGAGGGAAAACCCCTTAATAGCAATCAGCCCCAGCATTTT. Translating gives CATSVGREGKPLNSNQPQHF. The chain has TRBV24-1 and TRBJ1-5; D call uncertain. The V gene lost 5 bases and the J gene lost 0 bases, with 25 bases spanning the gap. The CDR3 is 20 residues long. Germline assignment: CDR1 KGHDR and CDR2 SFDVKD.